The 9 T cell receptor beta chains listed next were all sequenced from one sample in a study of technical replicates of blood from several donors. The repertoire was sequenced with immunoSEQ multiplex PCR; TCRdb's copy has only in-frame clones and lacks some. The sample has 12,000 to 15,000 clones; 80% to 85% are singletons. The material sequenced was PBMCs. These receptors were obtained from a human donor in good health.

The chain links TRBV15 to TRBJ2-5; TRBD2 matches at 9 bases. The CDR3 has 13 amino acids. The V gene end was trimmed by 4 bases and the J gene end by 4 bases; junction bases not matched to a gene: 1. The germline CDR1 and CDR2 sequences are LNHNV and YYDKDF (reference sequence). In DNA form, the CDR3 reads TGTGCCACCAGCATTAGCGGGAGAGAGACCCAGTACTTC. This codes for CATSISGRETQYF.

The V call is TRBV7-9, the J call TRBJ1-2; D not certain. CDR1 is SEHNR and CDR2 is FQNEAQ in the germline V gene (reference sequence). CDR3 size: 14 residues. The ends were cut back, 4 bases at V and 2 bases at J, with 11 bases in the middle. The CDR3 spells CASSSSSPNYGYTF. The DNA for the CDR3 is TGTGCCAGCAGCTCTAGTAGCCCGAACTATGGCTACACCTTC. Together with reference TRBV7-9 and TRBJ1-2, the CDR3 gives the full variable domain: DTGVSQNPRHKITKRGQNVTFRCDPISEHNRLYWYRQTLGQGPEFLTYFQNEAQLEKSRLLSDRFSAERPKGSFSTLEIQRTEQGDSAMYLCASSSSSPNYGYTFGSGTRLTVV.

The J gene is TRBJ1-2, the V gene TRBV29-1, with D hard to call. The CDR3 length is 13 residues. In germline, CDR1 is SQVTM, CDR2 ANQGSEA. V gave up 7 bases and J gave up 4 bases, with 16 bases separating them. In DNA, the CDR3 is TGCAGCGCCGGGAGGGAGGTGGGCTATGGCTACACCTTC. Translation: CSAGREVGYGYTF. The variable domain in full, completed from reference TRBV29-1 and TRBJ1-2, reads SAVISQKPSRDICQRGTSLTIQCQVDSQVTMMFWYRQQPGQSLTLIATANQGSEATYESGFVIDKFPISRPNLTFSTLTVSNMSPEDSSIYLCSAGREVGYGYTFGSGTRLTVV.

The chain uses TRBV11-3 and TRBJ1-1; 9 bases line up with TRBD1. The CDR3 spans 14 residues. V shed 4 bases and J 7 bases; nucleotides not matched to a gene: 7. Germline V gives CDR1 SGHNT, CDR2 YENEEA. The CDR3 here is CASSWGTGSGEAFF. The CDR3, as DNA: TGTGCCAGCAGCTGGGGGACAGGGAGTGGTGAAGCTTTCTTT.

This clone has just a few counts. This chain links TRBV5-6 with TRBJ1-3; D is possibly TRBD1 (5 bases). V was cut by 4 bases and J by 0 bases, with 11 bases left in between. The CDR3 is 15 residues long. Germline V lookup: CDR1 SGHDT, CDR2 YYEEEE. The CDR3 sequence is CASSATTGSGNTIYF. CDR3 coding DNA: TGTGCCAGCAGCGCGACCACAGGCTCTGGAAACACCATATATTTT.

The chain joins TRBV2 to TRBJ2-4; TRBD1 aligns across 11 bases. The J segment lost 8 bases and the V segment lost 5 bases, leaving 11 bases of the junction unmatched. There are 16 residues in the CDR3. Germline CDR1 and CDR2: SNHLY and FYNNEI. This CDR3 reads CASSPEGTGGSHIQYF. The CDR3 region has the DNA TGTGCCAGCAGTCCCGAAGGGACAGGGGGGAGTCACATTCAGTACTTC.

The chain has TRBV27 and TRBJ2-7; 7 bases align to TRBD1. Germline assignment: CDR1 MNHEY and CDR2 SMNVEV (reference sequence). V shed 5 bases, J shed 3 bases, and the junction held 4 bases outside the gene matches. The CDR3 runs to 13 residues. The CDR3 protein is CASSAGTDYEQYF. DNA of the CDR3: TGTGCCAGCAGTGCCGGGACAGACTACGAGCAGTACTTC.

V and J are TRBV13 and TRBJ1-2; TRBD1 agrees at 7 bases. The CDR3 runs to 15 residues. In germline, CDR1 is PRHDT, CDR2 FYEKMQ (reference sequence). V lost 0 bases to trimming and J lost 4 bases; unmatched junction nucleotides: 5. CDR3 residues: CASSLGTGPFYGYTF. Written as DNA, the CDR3 is TGTGCCAGCAGCTTAGGGACAGGGCCATTCTATGGCTACACCTTC.

The chain links TRBV6-1 to TRBJ1-4; 8 bases match TRBD1. V trimming: 2 bases; J trimming: 7 bases; junction bases outside the gene matches: 3. There are 14 residues in the CDR3. Germline V CDR1 and CDR2: MNHNS, SASEGT. CDR3 in amino acids: CASSEHTGGEKLFF. The CDR3 nucleotides read TGTGCCAGCAGTGAACACACAGGGGGTGAAAAACTGTTTTTT.